The sequence of this T cell receptor (beta chain) was determined in a study of T cell responses to AZD1222 COVID-19 vaccine. Study-wide results and limits: Baseline seropositivity characterized only a handful of AZD1222 recipients. Repertoire sampling was restricted to post-peak T cell response timepoints. Spike-specific TCR breadth rose after two AZD1222 doses, and depth rose as well. Clonal diversity may have been underestimated, and the donors were mostly white British, with more females than males.

This clone appeared once. The target antigen is unknown. Germline assignment: CDR1 PRHDT and CDR2 FYEKMQ (reference sequence). The CDR3 covers 14 residues. Germline trimming cut 9 bases from V and 1 base from J; bases unmatched to any gene: 8. Sequenced by immunoSEQ multiplex PCR; TCRdb stores in-frame clones only, minus some. The repertoire holds approximately 70,000 clones, with more than 70% as singletons. This rearrangement joins TRBV13 to TRBJ2-5; 7 bases are shared with TRBD1. This TCR was sampled from an adult who received the MenACWY meningococcal vaccine as a control. This specimen was peripheral blood, taken 28 days after the second dose of the MenACWY control vaccine. Here the CDR3 DNA reads TGTGCCAGTAGAGCCTACAGGGGCCAAGAGACCCAGTACTTC. Its translation is CASRAYRGQETQYF.